This T cell receptor beta chain was obtained from a study of cytomegalovirus exposure and HLA in healthy donors. Study findings and constraints: Rarity held for most TCR sequences, but there were some public TCRs that occurred in many donors. A few of the chains that were CMV-associated were confirmed in vitro to be specific for CMV antigens. Accounts indicate the classifier identified cytomegalovirus status with strong specificity and sensitivity.

Germline lookup yields CDR1 SGHRS and CDR2 YFSETQ. The CDR3 loop spans 15 amino acids. V lost 5 bases to trimming and J lost 5 bases; unmatched junction nucleotides: 8. Remarks on this clone: The antigen remains undetermined.

TCRdb's table, derived via immunoSEQ multiplex PCR, lists solely in-frame clones and lacks some. The data hold about 120,000 clones, with approximately 90% observed a single time. Material for sequencing was PBMCs. The V and J genes are TRBV5-1 and TRBJ2-5; 11 positions agree with TRBD2. The receptor was isolated from a woman aged 18-35 years in good health and CMV-seropositive. CDR3 region: CASSFTSGSKETQYF. DNA for the CDR3: TGCGCCAGCAGTTTCACTAGCGGGAGCAAGGAGACCCAGTACTTC.